This TCR beta chain was sequenced for a study of CD8 T cells in Susac syndrome. The V gene's germline CDR1 is GTSNPN and CDR2 SVGIG (reference sequence). V lost 1 base and J lost 7; bases outside the gene matches: 10. CDR3 length: 14 residues. Reverse transcription used about 0.45 to 1 ug RNA and random hexamers. MiXCR was run by TCRdb on the immunoSEQ multiplex PCR reads, yielding one entry per CDR3 protein. This sample has 150,000 to 200,000 distinct CDR3 sequences, with roughly 95% found just once. The rearrangement joins TRBV30 to TRBJ2-7, with 7 bases fitting TRBD1. Sequencing input: CD4+ T cells from PBMCs. The origin of this receptor is a human donor with multiple sclerosis. CDR3 DNA sequence: TGTGCCTGGAGTGAGACAGGGTTGGTTTGGGAGCAGTACTTC. This codes for CAWSETGLVWEQYF.